This TCR beta chain is from a study of OX40 agonist ivuxolimab in advanced cancers. The overall study: Mean age about 60 years, range 23 to 79; 82.7% male.

Study-wide results and limits: The study found that CD8+ T cells averaged more expanded clones than CD4+. Doses of 0.1 to 3.0 mg/kg were accompanied by clonal expansion of CD4+ and CD8+ blood T cells by week 6.

Drawing of blood for sampling happened at baseline, at cycle 4 day 1, and at cycle 7 day 1. Losses at the gene ends were 3 bases for V and 2 bases for J; bases not matched to a gene: 2. The CDR3 runs to 14 residues. Germline CDR1 is LNHDA and CDR2 is SQIVND (reference sequence). Concerning this clone: The antigen remains unidentified. Other DNA sequences in this sample translate to the same CDR3.

Generated by immunoSEQ multiplex PCR, the TCRdb table keeps only in-frame clones and is missing some. Of 55,000 to 80,000 clones in the sample, around 87% are singletons; the top ten hold 1.3%. This TCR was sampled from an adult with an advanced solid tumor such as melanoma, head and neck, liver or kidney cancer. The J gene is TRBJ1-2, the V gene TRBV19, with TRBD1 matching 8 bases. The sequencing here drew on CD4+ or CD8+ T cells sorted from blood, taken in a trial of the OX40 agonist ivuxolimab. The CDR3 DNA reads as TGTGCCAGTAGTATCGGGACAGGAAACTATGGCTACACCTTC. It codes for CASSIGTGNYGYTF.